This T cell receptor beta chain is from a study of blood T cell repertoires in COVID-19. In the study overall: Sources were T cells, B-cell-depleted T cells, or PBMCs; the material itself was cDNA or gDNA.

The CDR3 runs to 14 residues. Unmatched junction bases numbered 7, after V lost 2 bases and J lost 9 bases. The V gene's germline CDR1 is SGHTA and CDR2 FQGTGA. In its sample, this clone was seen once. Authors' methods: Researchers report that nucleated cell counts were estimated from reference gene primer amplification. Sequenced by immunoSEQ multiplex PCR; TCRdb stores in-frame clones only, minus some. The DNA gave D and trimming, while V, J and clone size come from that table. The sample lists 150,000 to 200,000 clones, approximately 90% occurring once. Patients of the Seattle cohort, enrolled during active infection, were followed longitudinally.

The rearrangement uses TRBV7-3 and TRBJ2-1, with 7 bases aligning to TRBD2. Sequenced material: peripheral blood. The source of this sequence is a woman in her 70s with COVID-19, enrolled during active disease. CDR3 residues: CASSLGREAGEQFF. Here the CDR3 DNA reads TGTGCCAGCAGCTTAGGTCGGGAGGCGGGTGAGCAGTTCTTC.